Listed below are T cell receptor beta chains from one sample, sequenced in a study of OX40 agonist ivuxolimab in advanced cancers. TCRdb keeps only in-frame clones here, not all; method: immunoSEQ multiplex PCR. The sample lists 50,000 to 75,000 clones, approximately 91% seen once, with over 0.65% in the top ten. The input for sequencing was CD4+ or CD8+ T cells sorted from blood, taken in a trial of the OX40 agonist ivuxolimab. Every receptor here comes from an adult with an advanced solid tumor such as melanoma, head and neck, liver or kidney cancer. Both conserved end residues are part of each CDR3. The order of the fields is V gene, J gene, CDR3 protein.

TRBV27	TRBJ1-5	CASSSLNQPQHF
TRBV6-5	TRBJ2-7	CASSLNRMGDEQYF
TRBV27	TRBJ2-6	CASSFRKGPVSGANVLTF
TRBV19	TRBJ1-1	CASHQGSLPRTEAFF
TRBV4-2	TRBJ2-5	CASSQVPRETQYF
TRBV9	TRBJ2-5	CASSVAGGGRETQYF
TRBV11-3	TRBJ2-1	CASSSGGGSYNEQFF
TRBV25-1	TRBJ1-1	CASSGTTKAFF
TRBV2	TRBJ2-7	CASSYRGLGYEQYF
TRBV6-4	TRBJ2-3	CASSPGLAWSTDTQYF
TRBV29-1	TRBJ1-2	CSVRTGGEDGYTF
TRBV5-4	TRBJ1-2	CASSLVGIYGYTF
TRBV6-1	TRBJ1-6	CASGTDYNDSPLHF
TRBV7-9	TRBJ1-2	CASSHDGTGASGYTF
TRBV29-1	TRBJ2-7	CSVGGSYEQYF
TRBV7-2	TRBJ2-1	CASSFGKIRIF
TRBV7-2	TRBJ2-5	CASSPGLAGGRETQYF
TRBV10-3	TRBJ1-2	CASSYSRDTYGYTF
TRBV7-2	TRBJ2-1	CASSLNGADYNEQFF
TRBV18	TRBJ2-5	CASSPGQKETQYF
TRBV9	TRBJ1-1	CASSADRGSTEAFF
TRBV30	TRBJ1-6	CAWSRNSPLHF
TRBV6-6	TRBJ2-3	CASSPPGTGRTDTQYF
TRBV18	TRBJ1-4	CASSPDRVEKLFF
TRBV2	TRBJ1-5	CASRGDRLMRGQPQHF
TRBV18	TRBJ1-1	CASSPSPGQNTEAFF
TRBV6-5	TRBJ1-6	CASRAPNSPLHF
TRBV6-1	TRBJ2-1	CASSPSGGNEQFF
TRBV10-2	TRBJ1-1	CASSESLKRGRGTEAFF
TRBV2	TRBJ2-3	CASSEALQTQYF
TRBV18	TRBJ1-4	CASSERQGPIEKLFF
TRBV5-6	TRBJ1-5	CASSQHRGSGNQPQHF
TRBV28	TRBJ1-4	CASSSGTGGNEKLFF
TRBV6-6	TRBJ1-2	CASRPGSWGYTF
TRBV5-1	TRBJ2-2	CASSLLRQGTGELFF
TRBV27	TRBJ2-3	CASSLWDQTDTQYF
TRBV5-1	TRBJ1-2	CASSFWGPYDYTF
TRBV6-6	TRBJ2-3	CASRGGSRGTDTQYF
TRBV30	TRBJ1-2	CAWSELGGYTF
TRBV5-6	TRBJ2-7	CASSLQHRSYAYEQYF
TRBV21-1	TRBJ2-7	CASSKDSSGSSYEQYF
TRBV25-1	TRBJ1-5	CASSDPGGGQPQHF